This note documents a single T cell receptor beta chain sequence. No antigen is known for it. No qualities accompany the bases; no much larger clone lies one base away. The data originate from a study of T cell changes during pregnancy in multiple sclerosis (dated by TCRdb to between 2018 and 2020). Context from the whole study: The study examined how the T cell repertoire changed over the course of pregnancy in women with multiple sclerosis.

V sheds 1 base and J sheds 7 bases, leaving 13 bases between their ends. The germline V gene provides CDR1 SGHVS and CDR2 FQNEAQ. From the cysteine up to the phenylalanine, the CDR3 has a length of 15 residues. Solely the CDR3 DNA is kept, with 45 bases framed from the first base. Library prep was done by the immunoSEQ multiplex PCR assay. In its TCRdb copy, this immuneACCESS table keeps in-frame sequences only and misses some clones. Where compared with another copy, unresolved V genes explain less than half of these, and the others have no known cause. The sample table shows some 74,000 clones, and 85% to 95% are seen once. The ten largest clonotypes hold approximately 2.2% of the sample.

The sequences come from peripheral blood, collected before pregnancy. The TCR was taken from a female donor with multiple sclerosis, enrolled in a pregnancy study. The chain links TRBV7-8 with TRBJ1-4; too little of a D gene remains to name it. In nucleotides, the sequence is TGTGCCAGCAGCTTAGTTGGCAGAGGAGGTGAAAAACTGTTTTTT. It encodes CASSLVGRGGEKLFF. Reference TRBV7-8 and TRBJ1-4 proteins supply the regions before and after the CDR3; the full variable domain is: GAGVSQSPRYKVAKRGQDVALRCDPISGHVSLFWYQQALGQGPEFLTYFQNEAQLDKSGLPSDRFFAERPEGSVSTLKIQRTQQEDSAVYLCASSLVGRGGEKLFFGSGTQLSVL.